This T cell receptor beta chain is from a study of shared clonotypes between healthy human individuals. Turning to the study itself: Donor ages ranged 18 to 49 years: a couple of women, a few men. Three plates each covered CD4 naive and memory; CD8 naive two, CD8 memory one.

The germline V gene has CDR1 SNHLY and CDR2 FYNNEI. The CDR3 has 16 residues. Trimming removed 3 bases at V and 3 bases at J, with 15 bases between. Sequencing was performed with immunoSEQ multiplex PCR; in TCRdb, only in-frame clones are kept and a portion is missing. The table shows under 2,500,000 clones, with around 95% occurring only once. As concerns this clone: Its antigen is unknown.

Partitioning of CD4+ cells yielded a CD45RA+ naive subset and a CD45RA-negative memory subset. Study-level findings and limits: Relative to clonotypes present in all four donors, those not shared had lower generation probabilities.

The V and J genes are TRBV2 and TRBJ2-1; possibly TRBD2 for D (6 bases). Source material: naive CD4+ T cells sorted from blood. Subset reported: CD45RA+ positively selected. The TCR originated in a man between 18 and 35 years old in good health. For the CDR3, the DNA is TGTGCCAGCAGTGATGGGGCCGGGGGAATCTACAATGAGCAGTTCTTC. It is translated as CASSDGAGGIYNEQFF.